This T cell receptor (beta chain) comes out of a study of T cell responses to AZD1222 COVID-19 vaccine. J was trimmed by 1 base and V by 0 bases; bases with no gene match: 4. Germline lookup yields CDR1 LGHDT and CDR2 YNNKEL (reference sequence). The CDR3 spans 17 residues. This table comes from immunoSEQ multiplex PCR, and its TCRdb copy is limited to in-frame clones, with some not included. The sample consists of 100,000 to 150,000 clones, about 85% of them appearing once. The sample was peripheral blood, taken on day 0 of AZD1222 vaccination. The V and J genes are TRBV3-1 (or the pseudogene TRBV3-2) and TRBJ2-2; 8 bases are a match to TRBD2. This receptor was identified in an adult in good health. CDR3 DNA sequence: TGTGCCAGCAGCCAAGAACGGCTAGCGGGGAACACCGGGGAGCTGTTTTTT. Residues: CASSQERLAGNTGELFF.